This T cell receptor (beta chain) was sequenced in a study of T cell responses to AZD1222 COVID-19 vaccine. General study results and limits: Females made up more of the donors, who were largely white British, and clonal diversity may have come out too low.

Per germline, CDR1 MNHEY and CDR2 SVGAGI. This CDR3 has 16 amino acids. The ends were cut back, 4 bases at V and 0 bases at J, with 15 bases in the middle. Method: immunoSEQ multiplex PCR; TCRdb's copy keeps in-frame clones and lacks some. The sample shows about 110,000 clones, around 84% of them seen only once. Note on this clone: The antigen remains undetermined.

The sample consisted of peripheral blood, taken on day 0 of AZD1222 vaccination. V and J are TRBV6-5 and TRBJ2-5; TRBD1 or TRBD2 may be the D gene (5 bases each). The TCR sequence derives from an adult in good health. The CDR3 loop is CASSWGSLTYQETQYF. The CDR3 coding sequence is TGTGCCAGCAGTTGGGGGTCCCTGACGTACCAAGAGACCCAGTACTTC.